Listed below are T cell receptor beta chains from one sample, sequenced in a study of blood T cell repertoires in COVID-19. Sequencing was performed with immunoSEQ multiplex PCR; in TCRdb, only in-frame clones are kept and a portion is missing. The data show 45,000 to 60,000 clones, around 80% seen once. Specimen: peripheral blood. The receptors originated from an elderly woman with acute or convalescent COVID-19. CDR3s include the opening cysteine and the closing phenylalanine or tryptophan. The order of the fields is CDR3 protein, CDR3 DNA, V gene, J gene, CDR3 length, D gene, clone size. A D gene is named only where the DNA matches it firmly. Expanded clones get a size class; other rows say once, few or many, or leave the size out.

CATSDRSGGSYNEQFF	TGTGCCACCAGTGATCGGAGCGGGGGTTCCTACAATGAGCAGTTCTTC	TRBV24-1	TRBJ2-1	16	TRBD2	NA
CASSLGRGIYNEQFF	TGCGCCAGCAGCTTGGGCAGGGGTATCTACAATGAGCAGTTCTTC	TRBV5-1	TRBJ2-1	15	NA	NA
CASSPTQAGLYGYTF	TGTGCCAGCAGCCCAACCCAGGCAGGGCTCTATGGCTACACCTTC	TRBV11-2	TRBJ1-2	15	NA	few
CATSRLAGGNNEQFF	TGTGCCACCAGCCGTTTAGCGGGGGGGAACAATGAGCAGTTCTTC	TRBV15	TRBJ2-1	15	TRBD2	NA
CASSGGPGEGYNSPLHF	TGTGCCAGCAGCGGGGGCCCCGGGGAGGGCTATAATTCACCCCTCCACTTT	TRBV7-2	TRBJ1-6	17	NA	NA
CASSHLASGGQETQYF	TGTGCCAGCAGCCATTTAGCTAGCGGGGGGCAAGAGACCCAGTACTTC	TRBV3-1/TRBV3-2	TRBJ2-5	16	TRBD2	NA
CASSQGLAGGQETQYF	TGTGCCAGCAGCCAGGGGCTAGCGGGGGGACAAGAGACCCAGTACTTC	TRBV3-1/TRBV3-2	TRBJ2-5	16	TRBD2	NA
CASSSPPVFYEQYF	TGTGCCAGCAGTTCCCCCCCAGTTTTCTACGAGCAGTACTTC	TRBV6-1	TRBJ2-7	14	NA	NA
CASSIDGTSTDEQFF	TGTGCCAGTAGTATAGATGGGACTAGCACCGATGAGCAGTTCTTC	TRBV19	TRBJ2-1	15	TRBD2	NA
CASSPNTGTQGYGYTF	TGTGCCAGCAGCCCGAACACCGGGACACAGGGCTATGGCTACACCTTC	TRBV3-1/TRBV3-2	TRBJ1-2	16	NA	NA
CASSPGGPPGDTQYF	TGTGCCAGCAGCCCGGGGGGCCCTCCGGGAGATACGCAGTATTTT	TRBV7-3	TRBJ2-3	15	NA	NA
CASSYGDTTRELFF	TGTGCCAGCAGTTATGGGGACACAACCAGGGAGCTGTTTTTT	TRBV6-5	TRBJ2-2	14	NA	NA
CAWSWGTGVTGELFF	TGTGCCTGGAGTTGGGGGACAGGGGTTACCGGGGAGCTGTTTTTT	TRBV30	TRBJ2-2	15	TRBD1	few
CASSSRQGAYNEQFF	TGTGCCAGCAGCTCACGACAGGGGGCCTACAATGAGCAGTTCTTC	TRBV5-4	TRBJ2-1	15	TRBD1	NA
CASSFLAGGYETQYF	TGTGCCAGCAGTTTTCTAGCGGGGGGCTACGAGACCCAGTACTTC	TRBV27	TRBJ2-5	15	TRBD2	NA
CASSTTPRDGYTF	TGCGCCAGCAGCACTACCCCGAGAGATGGCTACACCTTC	TRBV5-1	TRBJ1-2	13	NA	NA
CASSSLGLAGGLYEQYF	TGTGCCAGCAGCTCACTGGGACTAGCGGGGGGGCTATACGAGCAGTACTTC	TRBV11-3	TRBJ2-7	17	TRBD2	once
CASSVAMNTEAFF	TGTGCCAGCAGCGTAGCTATGAACACTGAAGCTTTCTTT	TRBV9	TRBJ1-1	13	NA	NA
CASEARGRYYGYTF	TGTGCCAGCGAGGCCAGGGGGCGCTACTATGGCTACACCTTC	TRBV28	TRBJ1-2	14	TRBD1	NA
CASSIAASAEAFF	TGTGCCAGTAGTATAGCTGCCTCGGCTGAAGCTTTCTTT	TRBV19	TRBJ1-1	13	NA	NA
CATSRGPISRDRLYEQYF	TGTGCCACCAGCAGAGGGCCGATTAGCCGGGACAGGCTCTACGAGCAGTACTTC	TRBV15	TRBJ2-7	18	TRBD1	once
CASGDRDQPQHF	TGTGCCAGCGGGGACAGGGATCAGCCCCAGCATTTT	TRBV18	TRBJ1-5	12	TRBD1	NA
CASSATGGNSNQPQHF	TGTGCCAGCAGTGCCACAGGGGGGAATAGCAATCAGCCCCAGCATTTT	TRBV6-1	TRBJ1-5	16	TRBD1	NA
CASSSLREGSGYTF	TGTGCCAGCAGTTCCCTTCGGGAAGGCTCTGGCTACACCTTC	TRBV6-6	TRBJ1-2	14	NA	few
CASTIGGGREKLFF	TGTGCCAGTACGATCGGGGGAGGACGAGAAAAACTGTTTTTT	TRBV19	TRBJ1-4	14	NA	once
CATWSGQNSKGNQPQHF	TGTGCCACCTGGTCCGGACAGAATTCAAAGGGCAATCAGCCCCAGCATTTT	TRBV24-1	TRBJ1-5	17	NA	NA
CASSRDLANYGYTF	TGCGCCAGCAGCCGGGATCTCGCTAACTATGGCTACACCTTC	TRBV5-1	TRBJ1-2	14	NA	NA
CASRTGSHEQYF	TGTGCCAGCAGGACAGGGAGCCACGAGCAGTACTTC	TRBV12-3/TRBV12-4	TRBJ2-7	12	TRBD1	NA
CASSQDFVTDKFF	TGTGCCAGCAGCCAAGATTTTGTGACAGATAAGTTCTTC	TRBV14	TRBJ2-1	13	NA	NA
CASSSPDIGGYTF	TGTGCCAGCAGCTCTCCCGACATCGGTGGCTACACCTTC	TRBV7-2	TRBJ1-2	13	NA	NA
CASSMGQSNTEAFF	TGCGCCAGCAGTATGGGACAGTCTAACACTGAAGCTTTCTTT	TRBV10-1	TRBJ1-1	14	TRBD1	NA
CASGNDRVSNTGELFF	TGCGCCAGCGGGAATGACAGAGTCTCGAACACCGGGGAGCTGTTTTTT	TRBV10-1	TRBJ2-2	16	NA	NA
CASSETSPDTQYF	TGCGCCAGCAGTGAGACTAGTCCAGATACGCAGTATTTT	TRBV10-1	TRBJ2-3	13	NA	NA
CASSWGGEQFF	TGCGCCAGCAGCTGGGGGGGTGAGCAGTTCTTC	TRBV5-1	TRBJ2-1	11	TRBD2	NA
CASTLFRSDTGELFF	TGCGCCAGCACCTTGTTCCGATCGGACACCGGGGAGCTGTTTTTT	TRBV5-1	TRBJ2-2	15	NA	NA
CASSTQGRETQYF	TGTGCCAGCAGTACACAGGGGAGGGAGACCCAGTACTTC	TRBV6-5	TRBJ2-5	13	NA	NA
CASSLGQGNSPLHF	TGCGCCAGCAGCTTGGGACAGGGTAATTCACCCCTCCACTTT	TRBV5-1	TRBJ1-6	14	TRBD1	NA
CASSPDKGGGNYEQYF	TGTGCCAGCAGCCCCGATAAGGGCGGGGGCAACTACGAGCAGTACTTC	TRBV11-2	TRBJ2-7	16	NA	NA
CASSPRDRGLEQYF	TGTGCCAGCAGCCCCCGGGACAGGGGTCTGGAGCAGTACTTC	TRBV3-1/TRBV3-2	TRBJ2-7	14	TRBD1	NA
CASSTAGVYNEQFF	TGTGCCAGCAGCACGGCGGGGGTATACAATGAGCAGTTCTTC	TRBV11-2	TRBJ2-1	14	TRBD2	NA
CASDRVNTEAFF	TGTGCCAGCGACAGAGTCAACACTGAAGCTTTCTTT	TRBV2	TRBJ1-1	12	NA	NA
CASSAWGGLGPQAFF	TGTGCCAGCAGCGCCTGGGGGGGGTTGGGACCTCAAGCTTTCTTT	TRBV9	TRBJ1-1	15	NA	NA
CASRRGTTGDEQYF	TGTGCCAGCCGGCGCGGGACTACCGGAGACGAGCAGTACTTC	TRBV19	TRBJ2-7	14	TRBD2	NA
CASRRGQDMNTEAFF	TGTGCCAGCAGACGTGGACAGGACATGAACACTGAAGCTTTCTTT	TRBV6-5	TRBJ1-1	15	TRBD1	NA
CAISERGQGGNSPLHF	TGTGCCATCAGTGAGCGCGGACAGGGGGGAAATTCACCCCTCCACTTT	TRBV10-3	TRBJ1-6	16	TRBD1	NA
CASSISGGTDTQYF	TGTGCCAGCAGCATTAGCGGAGGCACAGATACGCAGTATTTT	TRBV11-1	TRBJ2-3	14	NA	NA
CASSLGLSGGAQETQYF	TGTGCCAGCAGCTTAGGTCTAAGCGGGGGGGCCCAAGAGACCCAGTACTTC	TRBV7-2	TRBJ2-5	17	TRBD2	NA
CASSPSNEQFF	TGTGCCAGCTCCCCTAGCAATGAGCAGTTCTTC	TRBV18	TRBJ2-1	11	NA	NA
CASSLDSSVSYGYTF	TGTGCCAGCAGCTTAGATAGCAGCGTCTCCTATGGCTACACCTTC	TRBV11-2	TRBJ1-2	15	NA	NA
CASSLGTSGGYNEQFF	TGTGCCAGCAGCCTCGGGACTAGCGGGGGGTACAATGAGCAGTTCTTC	TRBV9	TRBJ2-1	16	TRBD2	NA
CASSPPLGSYEQYF	TGTGCCAGCTCACCACCTTTGGGGAGCTACGAGCAGTACTTC	TRBV18	TRBJ2-7	14	NA	NA
CSGGTSGVNSYNEQFF	TGCAGCGGAGGGACTAGCGGGGTTAACTCCTACAATGAGCAGTTCTTC	TRBV29-1	TRBJ2-1	16	TRBD2	NA
CATSMGGQHTNYGYTF	TGTGCCACCAGCATGGGCGGACAGCATACTAACTATGGCTACACCTTC	TRBV15	TRBJ1-2	16	NA	once
CASSDGGGAWETQYF	TGTGCCAGCAGTGACGGCGGGGGGGCGTGGGAGACCCAGTACTTC	TRBV2	TRBJ2-5	15	TRBD2	NA
CSAGGSGVNQPQHF	TGCAGTGCTGGTGGGTCAGGGGTCAATCAGCCCCAGCATTTT	TRBV20-1	TRBJ1-5	14	NA	NA
CASSQDTLAGPHAGELFF	TGTGCCAGCAGTCAGGACACCCTAGCGGGGCCCCACGCCGGGGAGCTGTTTTTT	TRBV3-1/TRBV3-2	TRBJ2-2	18	TRBD2	once
CASSYDRESGYEQYF	TGTGCCAGCAGTTACGACAGGGAGAGTGGGTACGAGCAGTACTTC	TRBV6-5	TRBJ2-7	15	TRBD1	NA
CASSPRGGTGELFF	TGTGCCAGCAGCCCCCGGGGGGGCACCGGGGAGCTGTTTTTT	TRBV7-9	TRBJ2-2	14	TRBD2	few
CASSENRPNNEQFF	TGTGCCAGCAGTGAAAACAGGCCCAACAATGAGCAGTTCTTC	TRBV2	TRBJ2-1	14	NA	NA